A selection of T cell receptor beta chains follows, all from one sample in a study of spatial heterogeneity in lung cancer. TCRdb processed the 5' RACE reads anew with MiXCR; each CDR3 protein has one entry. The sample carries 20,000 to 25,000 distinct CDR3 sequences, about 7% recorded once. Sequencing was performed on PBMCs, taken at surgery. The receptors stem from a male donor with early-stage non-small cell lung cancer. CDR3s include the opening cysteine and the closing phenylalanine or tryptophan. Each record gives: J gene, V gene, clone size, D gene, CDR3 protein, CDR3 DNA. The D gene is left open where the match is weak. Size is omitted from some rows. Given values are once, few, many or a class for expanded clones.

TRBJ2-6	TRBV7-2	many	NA	CASATSSSGANVLTF	TGTGCCAGCGCAACCTCCAGCTCTGGGGCCAACGTCCTGACTTTC
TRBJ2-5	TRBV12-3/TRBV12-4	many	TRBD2	CASSLIAGVQETQYF	TGTGCCAGCAGTCTCATAGCGGGGGTCCAAGAGACCCAGTACTTC
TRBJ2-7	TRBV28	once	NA	CASSLGSRGAIEQYF	TGTGCCAGCAGCCTTGGCTCGAGGGGAGCTATCGAGCAGTACTTC
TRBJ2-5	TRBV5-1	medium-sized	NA	CASSWVPRETQYF	TGCGCCAGCAGCTGGGTCCCTAGGGAGACCCAGTACTTC
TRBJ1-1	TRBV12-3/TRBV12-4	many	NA	CASTQTRGTEAFF	TGTGCCAGCACCCAAACGCGGGGCACTGAAGCTTTCTTT
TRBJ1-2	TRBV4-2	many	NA	CASLAWGDGYTF	TGTGCCAGCCTTGCTTGGGGAGATGGCTACACCTTC
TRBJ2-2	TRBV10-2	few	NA	CASSGTYTGELFF	TGCGCCAGCAGTGGGACTTATACCGGGGAGCTGTTTTTT
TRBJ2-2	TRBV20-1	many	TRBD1	CSARQGVGELFF	TGCAGTGCTCGACAGGGGGTCGGGGAGCTGTTTTTT
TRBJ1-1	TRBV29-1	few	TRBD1	CSVGQGEAFF	TGCAGCGTAGGACAGGGCGAAGCTTTCTTT
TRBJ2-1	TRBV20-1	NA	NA	CSAAHFSDEQFF	TGCAGTGCTGCCCATTTTTCGGATGAGCAGTTCTTC
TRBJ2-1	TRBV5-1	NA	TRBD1	CASSLEAGRGTYNEQFF	TGCGCCAGCAGCTTGGAGGCAGGCAGGGGGACCTACAATGAGCAGTTCTTC
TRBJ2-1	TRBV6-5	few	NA	CASTSFKNEQFF	TGTGCCAGCACTAGCTTCAAGAATGAGCAGTTCTTC
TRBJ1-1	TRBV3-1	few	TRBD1	CASSQDRTGGTEAFF	TGTGCCAGCAGCCAAGATCGGACAGGGGGCACTGAAGCTTTCTTT
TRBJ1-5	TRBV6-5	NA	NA	CASGDRSNQPQHF	TGTGCCAGCGGTGACAGGAGCAATCAGCCCCAGCATTTT
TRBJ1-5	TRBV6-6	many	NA	CASSYSTMQPQHF	TGTGCCAGCAGTTACTCGACAATGCAGCCCCAGCATTTT
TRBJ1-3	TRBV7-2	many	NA	CASSRTGYGNTIYF	TGTGCCAGCAGCCGAACAGGGTACGGAAACACCATATATTTT
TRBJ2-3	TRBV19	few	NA	CASSITTGEGTDTQYF	TGTGCCAGTAGTATCACGACAGGGGAGGGAACAGATACGCAGTATTTT